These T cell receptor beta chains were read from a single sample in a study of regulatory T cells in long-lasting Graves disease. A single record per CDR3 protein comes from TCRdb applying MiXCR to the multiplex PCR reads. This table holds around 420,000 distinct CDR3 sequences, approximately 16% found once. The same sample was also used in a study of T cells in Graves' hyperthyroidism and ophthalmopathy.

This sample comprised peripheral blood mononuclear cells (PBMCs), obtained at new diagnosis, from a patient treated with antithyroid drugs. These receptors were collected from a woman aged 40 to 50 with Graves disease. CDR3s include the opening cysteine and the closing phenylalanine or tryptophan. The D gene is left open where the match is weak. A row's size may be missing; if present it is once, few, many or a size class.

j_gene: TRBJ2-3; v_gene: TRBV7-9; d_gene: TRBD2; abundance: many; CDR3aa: CASSRTSEEAQYF; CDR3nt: TGTGCCAGCAGCCGCACTAGCGAGGAGGCGCAGTATTTT
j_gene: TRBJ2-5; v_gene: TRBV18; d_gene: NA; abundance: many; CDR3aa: CASSPPSGPQETQYF; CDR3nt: TGTGCCAGCTCACCACCGTCAGGCCCTCAAGAGACCCAGTACTTC
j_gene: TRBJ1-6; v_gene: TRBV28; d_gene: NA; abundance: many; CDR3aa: CASSLSGSSYNSPLHF; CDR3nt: TGTGCCAGCAGTTTATCCGGGAGCTCCTATAATTCACCCCTCCACTTT
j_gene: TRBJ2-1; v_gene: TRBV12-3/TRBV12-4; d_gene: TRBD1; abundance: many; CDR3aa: CASSLSRTGYNEQFF; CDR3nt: TGTGCCAGCAGTCTCTCCCGGACAGGATACAATGAGCAGTTCTTC
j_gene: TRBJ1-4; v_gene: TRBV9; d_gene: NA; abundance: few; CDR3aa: CASSVDSPGTATNEKLFF; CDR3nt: TGTGCCAGCAGCGTAGATTCGCCCGGGACCGCAACTAATGAAAAACTGTTTTTT
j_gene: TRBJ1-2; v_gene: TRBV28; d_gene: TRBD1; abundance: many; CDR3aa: CASSTIFTGTGKGTYGYTF; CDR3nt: TGTGCCAGCAGTACGATCTTCACCGGGACAGGGAAAGGGACCTATGGCTACACCTTC
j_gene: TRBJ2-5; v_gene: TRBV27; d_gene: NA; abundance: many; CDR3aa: CASSTKVGETQYF; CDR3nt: TGTGCCAGCAGTACTAAGGTGGGGGAGACCCAGTACTTC
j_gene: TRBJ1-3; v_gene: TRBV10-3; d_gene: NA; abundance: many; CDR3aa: CATAGPEGNTIYF; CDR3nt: TGTGCCACCGCCGGGCCCGAAGGAAACACCATATATTTT
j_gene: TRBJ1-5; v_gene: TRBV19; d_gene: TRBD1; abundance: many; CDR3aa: CASSSHRDRGHTLPQHF; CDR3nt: TGTGCCAGTAGTAGTCACCGGGACAGAGGTCATACACTGCCCCAGCATTTT
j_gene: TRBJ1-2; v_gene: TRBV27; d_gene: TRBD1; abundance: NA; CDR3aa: CASSWGTGDYGYTF; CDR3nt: TGTGCCAGCAGTTGGGGGACAGGGGACTATGGCTACACCTTC
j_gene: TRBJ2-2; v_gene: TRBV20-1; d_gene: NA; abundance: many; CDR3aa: CSASPGTRGDTGELFF; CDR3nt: TGCAGTGCTAGCCCCGGGACCAGAGGGGACACCGGGGAGCTGTTTTTT
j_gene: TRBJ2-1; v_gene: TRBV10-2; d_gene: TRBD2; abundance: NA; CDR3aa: CASSNLLAGHSEQFF; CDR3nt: TGCGCCAGCAGTAATTTATTAGCGGGTCACAGTGAGCAGTTCTTC
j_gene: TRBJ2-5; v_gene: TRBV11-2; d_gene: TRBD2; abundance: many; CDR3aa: CASSPFPRLAGVETQYF; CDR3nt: TGTGCCAGCAGCCCATTCCCCCGGCTAGCGGGAGTGGAGACCCAGTACTTC
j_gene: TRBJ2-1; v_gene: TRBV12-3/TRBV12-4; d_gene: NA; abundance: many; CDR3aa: CASSLGAGGVTYTNEQFF; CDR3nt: TGTGCCAGCAGTCTTGGAGCCGGGGGAGTGACATACACTAATGAGCAGTTCTTC
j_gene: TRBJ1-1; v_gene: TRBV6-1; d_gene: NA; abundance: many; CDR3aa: CASRRWPFTEAFF; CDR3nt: TGTGCCAGCAGGCGCTGGCCATTCACTGAAGCTTTCTTT
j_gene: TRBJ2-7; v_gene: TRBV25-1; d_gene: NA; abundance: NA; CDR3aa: CASRSRWPASEQYF; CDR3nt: TGTGCCAGCAGGTCCAGGTGGCCGGCCAGCGAGCAGTACTTC
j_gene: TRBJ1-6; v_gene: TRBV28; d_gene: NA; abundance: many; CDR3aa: CASSLQGLYNSPLHF; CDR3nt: TGTGCCAGCAGTTTACAGGGGCTATATAATTCACCCCTCCACTTT
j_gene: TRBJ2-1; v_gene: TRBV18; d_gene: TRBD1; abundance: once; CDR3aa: CASSPGTGGTNEQFF; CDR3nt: TGTGCCAGCTCACCCGGGACAGGGGGAACCAATGAGCAGTTCTTC
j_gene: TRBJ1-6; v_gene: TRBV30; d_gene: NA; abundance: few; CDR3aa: CAWSGQNNSPLHF; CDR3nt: TGTGCCTGGAGTGGACAGAATAATTCACCCCTCCACTTT
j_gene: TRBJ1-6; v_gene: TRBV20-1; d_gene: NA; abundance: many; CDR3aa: CSARRRPDSPLHF; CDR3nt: TGCAGTGCTAGGCGGCGCCCGGATTCACCCCTCCACTTT
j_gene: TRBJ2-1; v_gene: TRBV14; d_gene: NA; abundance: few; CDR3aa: CASSHGVAGALSSYNEQFF; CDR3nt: TGTGCCAGCAGCCATGGGGTGGCAGGGGCTCTGAGCTCCTACAATGAGCAGTTCTTC
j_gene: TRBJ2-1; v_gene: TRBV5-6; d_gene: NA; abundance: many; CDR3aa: CASSEVLRGLYNEQFF; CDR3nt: TGTGCCAGCAGCGAGGTTTTACGAGGTCTCTACAATGAGCAGTTCTTC
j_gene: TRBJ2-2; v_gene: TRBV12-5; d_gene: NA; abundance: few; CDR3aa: CASGLVQAGNTGELFF; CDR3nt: TGTGCTAGTGGTTTGGTTCAAGCGGGGAACACCGGGGAGCTGTTTTTT
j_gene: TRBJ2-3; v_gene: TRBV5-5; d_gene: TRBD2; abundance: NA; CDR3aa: CASSSPGGGGFTDTQYF; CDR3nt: TGTGCCAGCAGCTCGCCGGGGGGGGGAGGTTTCACAGATACGCAGTATTTT
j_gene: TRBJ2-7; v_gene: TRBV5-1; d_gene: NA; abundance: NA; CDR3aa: CASSLGGHDEQYF; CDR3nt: TGCGCCAGCAGCTTGGGGGGGCATGACGAGCAGTACTTC
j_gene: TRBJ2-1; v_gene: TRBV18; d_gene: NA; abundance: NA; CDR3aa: CASPVGGSSYNEQFF; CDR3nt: TGTGCCAGTCCCGTAGGGGGGAGCTCCTACAATGAGCAGTTCTTC
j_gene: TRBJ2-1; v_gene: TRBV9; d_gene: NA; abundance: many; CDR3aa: CASSGPRAPFSSYNEQFF; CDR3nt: TGTGCCAGCAGCGGGCCGCGTGCACCCTTCAGCTCCTACAATGAGCAGTTCTTC
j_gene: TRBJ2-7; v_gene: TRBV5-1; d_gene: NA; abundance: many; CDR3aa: CASSLERRGLSYEQYF; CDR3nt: TGCGCCAGCAGCTTGGAACGCAGGGGCCTCTCCTACGAGCAGTACTTC
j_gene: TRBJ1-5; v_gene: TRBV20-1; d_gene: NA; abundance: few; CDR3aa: CSAPLPLGGLQPQHF; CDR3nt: TGCAGTGCTCCTCTTCCGCTCGGGGGGCTGCAGCCCCAGCATTTT
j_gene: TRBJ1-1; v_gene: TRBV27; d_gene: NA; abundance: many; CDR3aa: CASSSPRGGTTEAFF; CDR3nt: TGTGCCAGCAGTTCACCGAGGGGAGGGACCACTGAAGCTTTCTTT
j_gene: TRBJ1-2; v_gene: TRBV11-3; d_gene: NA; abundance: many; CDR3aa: CASSQGYYGYTF; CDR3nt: TGTGCCAGCAGTCAGGGGTACTATGGCTACACCTTC
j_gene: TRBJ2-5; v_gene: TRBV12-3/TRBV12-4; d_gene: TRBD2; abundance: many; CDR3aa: CASRDAGGGETQYF; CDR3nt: TGTGCCAGCAGGGATGCGGGAGGGGGAGAGACCCAGTACTTC
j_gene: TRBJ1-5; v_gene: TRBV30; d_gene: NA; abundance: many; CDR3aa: CAWSGGVVGQPQHF; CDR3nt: TGTGCCTGGAGTGGTGGCGTTGTAGGTCAGCCCCAGCATTTT
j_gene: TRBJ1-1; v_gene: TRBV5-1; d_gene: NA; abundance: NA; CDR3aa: CASSAVLGNTEAFF; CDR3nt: TGCGCCAGCAGCGCCGTTCTGGGGAACACTGAAGCTTTCTTT
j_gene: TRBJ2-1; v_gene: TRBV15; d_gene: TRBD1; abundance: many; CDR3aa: CATSRGTGRGEQFF; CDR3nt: TGTGCCACCAGCCGCGGGACAGGGAGGGGTGAGCAGTTCTTC
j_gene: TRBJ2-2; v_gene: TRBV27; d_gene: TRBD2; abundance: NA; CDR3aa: CASSRTSGRGELFF; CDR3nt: TGTGCCAGCAGCCGGACTAGCGGGCGAGGGGAGCTGTTTTTT
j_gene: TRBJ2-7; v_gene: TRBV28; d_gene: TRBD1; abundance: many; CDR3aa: CASSPGQDYEQYF; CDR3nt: TGTGCCAGCAGCCCGGGACAGGATTACGAGCAGTACTTC
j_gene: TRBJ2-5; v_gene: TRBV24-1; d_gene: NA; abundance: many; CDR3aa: CATSDFGGQETQYF; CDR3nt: TGTGCCACCAGTGATTTTGGAGGACAAGAGACCCAGTACTTC
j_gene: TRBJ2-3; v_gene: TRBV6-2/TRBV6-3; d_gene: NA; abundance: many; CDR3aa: CASSYRGGPDTQYF; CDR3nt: TGTGCCAGCAGTTACAGGGGAGGCCCAGATACGCAGTATTTT
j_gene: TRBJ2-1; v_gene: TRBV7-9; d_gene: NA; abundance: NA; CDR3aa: CATSVTWTRNEQCF; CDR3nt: TGTGCCACCTCTGTTACTTGGACGCGGAATGAGCAGTGCTTC
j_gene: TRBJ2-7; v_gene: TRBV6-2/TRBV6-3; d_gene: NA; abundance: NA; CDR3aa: CASKEEVYHYEQYF; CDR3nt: TGTGCCAGCAAAGAGGAAGTCTACCACTACGAGCAGTACTTC
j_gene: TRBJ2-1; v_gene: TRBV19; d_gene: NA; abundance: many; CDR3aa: CASKDHNEQFF; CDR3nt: TGTGCCAGTAAGGACCACAATGAGCAGTTCTTC
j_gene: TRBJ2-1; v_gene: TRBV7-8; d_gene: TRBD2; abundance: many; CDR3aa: CASSLDPTSGSNEQFF; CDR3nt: TGTGCCAGCAGCTTAGATCCGACTAGCGGATCCAATGAGCAGTTCTTC
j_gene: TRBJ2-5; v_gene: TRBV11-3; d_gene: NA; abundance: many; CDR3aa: CASSYKGRILQETQYF; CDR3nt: TGTGCCAGCAGCTACAAGGGTCGGATACTCCAAGAGACCCAGTACTTC
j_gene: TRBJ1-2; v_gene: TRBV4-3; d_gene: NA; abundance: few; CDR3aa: CASSQIIRVGYTF; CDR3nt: TGCGCCAGCAGCCAAATAATTAGAGTTGGCTACACCTTC
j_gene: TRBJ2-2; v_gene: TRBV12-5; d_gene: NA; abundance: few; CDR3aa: CASGLTRENTGELFF; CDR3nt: TGTGCTAGTGGCCTTACCAGGGAGAACACCGGGGAGCTGTTTTTT
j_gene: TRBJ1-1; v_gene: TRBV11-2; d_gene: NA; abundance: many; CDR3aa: CASSLNSVNTEAFF; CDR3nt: TGTGCCAGCAGCTTAAACAGCGTAAACACTGAAGCTTTCTTT
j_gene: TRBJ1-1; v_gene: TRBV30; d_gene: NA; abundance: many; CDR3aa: CAWTPPARGLGEAFF; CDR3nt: TGTGCCTGGACCCCCCCCGCGAGGGGCCTGGGCGAAGCTTTCTTT
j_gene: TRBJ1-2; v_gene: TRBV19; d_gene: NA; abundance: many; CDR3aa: CASSANRVLDYGYTF; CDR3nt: TGTGCCAGTAGTGCCAACAGGGTTTTGGACTATGGCTACACCTTC
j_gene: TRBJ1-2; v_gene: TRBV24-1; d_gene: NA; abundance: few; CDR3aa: CATSDSQRGNGYTF; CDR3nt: TGTGCCACCAGTGATTCTCAGCGGGGCAATGGCTACACCTTC
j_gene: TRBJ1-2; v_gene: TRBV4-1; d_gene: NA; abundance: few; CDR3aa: CASSQEGTRGYGYTF; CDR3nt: TGCGCCAGCAGCCAAGAGGGGACCCGGGGATATGGCTACACCTTC
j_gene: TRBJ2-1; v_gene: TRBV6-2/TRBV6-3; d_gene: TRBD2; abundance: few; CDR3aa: CASSRTSISYNEQFF; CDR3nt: TGTGCCAGCAGTCGGACTAGCATTTCCTACAATGAGCAGTTCTTC
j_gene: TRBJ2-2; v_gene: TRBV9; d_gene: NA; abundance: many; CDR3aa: CASSSDTRELFF; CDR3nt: TGTGCCAGCAGCTCGGACACACGGGAGCTGTTTTTT
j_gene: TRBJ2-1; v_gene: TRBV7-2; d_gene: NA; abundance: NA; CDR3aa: CASSFRGGSYNEQFF; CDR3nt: TGTGCCAGCAGCTTCAGGGGCGGGAGCTACAATGAGCAGTTCTTC
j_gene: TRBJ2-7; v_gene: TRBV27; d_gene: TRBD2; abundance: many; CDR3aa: CASSLSGLESYEQYF; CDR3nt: TGTGCCAGCAGTTTATCGGGACTAGAGTCCTACGAGCAGTACTTC
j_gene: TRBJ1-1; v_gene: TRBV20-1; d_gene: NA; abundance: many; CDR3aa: CSAKRPGSGTEAFF; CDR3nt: TGCAGTGCTAAAAGACCGGGGTCGGGCACTGAAGCTTTCTTT
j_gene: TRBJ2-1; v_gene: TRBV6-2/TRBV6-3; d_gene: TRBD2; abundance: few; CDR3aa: CASSERLAGGNEQFF; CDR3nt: TGTGCCAGCAGTGAACGCCTAGCGGGAGGCAATGAGCAGTTCTTC
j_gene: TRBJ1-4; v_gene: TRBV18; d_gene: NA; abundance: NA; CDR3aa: CASSPGRVGEKLFF; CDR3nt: TGTGCCAGCTCACCAGGCAGGGTGGGCGAAAAACTGTTTTTT
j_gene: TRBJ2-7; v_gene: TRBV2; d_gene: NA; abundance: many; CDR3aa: CASPDYTGAGTYEQYF; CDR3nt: TGTGCCAGCCCCGACTATACTGGGGCAGGGACCTACGAGCAGTACTTC